Following are 24 T cell receptor beta chains from one sample sequenced in a study of T cell responses to AZD1222 COVID-19 vaccine. Produced via immunoSEQ multiplex PCR; TCRdb's table is partial and in-frame only. The data hold 120,000 or so clones, with 65% to 90% observed a single time. The source was peripheral blood, collected 28 days after the second AZD1222 dose. These TCRs come from an adult who received the AZD1222 COVID-19 vaccine.

The chain joins TRBV4-3 to TRBJ2-2; the D is unclear. The V gene's germline CDR1 is LGHNA and CDR2 YSLEER. Trimming pared 5 bases from V and 7 bases from J, leaving 8 bases between. The CDR3 is made up of 12 amino acids. The CDR3 loop is CASSNLRGELFF. In nucleotides, the CDR3 is TGCGCCAGCAGCAATCTTCGCGGGGAGCTGTTTTTT.

This chain connects TRBV7-3 to TRBJ2-2, with 9 bases matching TRBD1. Germline lookup yields CDR1 SGHTA and CDR2 FQGTGA. After removal of 5 bases from V and 5 bases from J, the junction contained 3 bases not matched to a gene. There are 14 residues in the CDR3. The CDR3 here is CASSVGQGTGELFF. The CDR3, as DNA: TGTGCCAGCAGCGTCGGACAGGGGACCGGGGAGCTGTTTTTT.

This chain uses TRBV21-1 with TRBJ2-3; the listed D gene, TRBD2, was not tested against the DNA. TRBV21-1 is given as a pseudogene. This CDR3 has 18 residues. In DNA form, the CDR3 reads TGTGCCAGCAGCAAAGCATGGGGTAGCGGGGGGATCACAGATACGCAGTATTTT. Amino acids: CASSKAWGSGGITDTQYF.

This chain joins TRBV7-9 and TRBJ1-5; possibly TRBD1 for D (5 bases). The CDR3 covers 14 residues. With 5 bases removed from V and 6 bases from J, the gap between germline ends came to 14 bases. Germline lookup yields CDR1 SEHNR and CDR2 FQNEAQ (reference sequence). The CDR3: CASSPPGEGQPQHF. The CDR3 DNA reads as TGTGCCAGCAGCCCCCCGGGGGAGGGTCAGCCCCAGCATTTT.

The rearrangement links TRBV7-9 to TRBJ2-7; D unclear. Per the germline V gene, CDR1 is SEHNR and CDR2 is FQNEAQ (reference sequence). CDR3 length: 12 residues. Trimming left V 5 bases short and J 6 bases short, with 11 bases between. The CDR3 region has the DNA TGTGCCAGCAGCCAAAGAGTACTCGAGCAGTACTTC. It yields the protein CASSQRVLEQYF.

On this clone: One end of the junction does not line up with germline, which may come from a read error. The chain has TRBV11-3 and TRBJ1-1, with TRBD1 as a possible D gene (6 bases). Germline CDR1 reads SGHNT; CDR2 reads YENEEA. The length of the CDR3 is 14 residues. In DNA form, the CDR3 reads TGTGCCAGCAGCCTAGAGGGGGGAGATACTGAAGCTTTCTTT. Its protein product is CASSLEGGDTEAFF.

CDR3 sequence (DNA): TGCAGCGTGGCCGGGACTAGCGGGGGGAAATCGGGGCAGTTCTTC. Translation: CSVAGTSGGKSGQFF. The rearrangement uses TRBV29-1 and TRBJ2-1, with TRBD2 matching 15 bases. From germline, CDR1 is SQVTM and CDR2 ANQGSEA. After removal of 6 bases from V and 12 bases from J, the junction contained 12 bases not matched to a gene. The CDR3 has 15 residues.

This sequence joins TRBV5-6 and TRBJ1-1; no clear D. V lost 0 bases, J lost 0 bases, and 12 bases lay in between. Germline CDR1 and CDR2: SGHDT and YYEEEE. The length of the CDR3 is 16 residues. CDR3 loop: CASSLAVGPMNTEAFF. CDR3 nucleotide sequence: TGTGCCAGCAGCTTGGCGGTGGGTCCGATGAACACTGAAGCTTTCTTT. Full variable domain (remainder filled in from reference TRBV5-6 and TRBJ1-1): DAGVTQSPTHLIKTRGQQVTLRCSPKSGHDTVSWYQQALGQGPQFIFQYYEEEERQRGNFPDRFSGHQFPNYSSELNVNALLLGDSALYLCASSLAVGPMNTEAFFGQGTRLTVV.

V is TRBV2 and J is TRBJ2-1; D perhaps matches TRBD2 (6 bases). The CDR3 consists of 13 residues. Germline CDR1 is SNHLY and CDR2 is FYNNEI. Trimming took 9 bases from V and 5 from J, leaving 14 bases between them. The DNA of the CDR3 is TGTGCCAGTTTCCGGGACTTCAACAATGAGCAGTTCTTC. It translates to CASFRDFNNEQFF.

V is TRBV24-1 and J is TRBJ1-4; 9 bases are shared with TRBD1. CDR3 length equals 16 residues. CDR1 KGHDR and CDR2 SFDVKD come from the germline V gene. Trimming at V came to 3 bases and at J to 8 bases, leaving 9 bases not matched to a gene. As DNA, the CDR3 is TGTGCCACCAGTGATGGGGGACAGGGAGTCGACGAAAAACTGTTTTTT. This encodes CATSDGGQGVDEKLFF.

The chain links TRBV4-3 to TRBJ2-1, with a weak D call TRBD2 (6 bases). The CDR3 contains 18 residues. V was cut by 0 bases and J by 0 bases, with 15 bases left in between. Germline V CDR1 and CDR2: LGHNA, YSLEER. The CDR3 DNA follows: TGCGCCAGCAGCCAAGAAAGTCTGACACTAGCCTCCTACAATGAGCAGTTCTTC. Amino acid sequence: CASSQESLTLASYNEQFF.

This chain links TRBV29-1 with TRBJ1-2; 7 bases fit TRBD1. V gave up 6 bases and J gave up 2 bases; unmatched junction bases: 3. Germline lookup yields CDR1 SQVTM and CDR2 ANQGSEA. The CDR3 spans 12 residues. In nucleotides, the CDR3 is TGCAGCGTGCTGGGACAGAACTATGGCTACACCTTC. Residues: CSVLGQNYGYTF.

The chain has TRBV6-6 and TRBJ2-3, with no clear D. This CDR3 is built from 13 residues. V dropped 7 bases and J dropped 2 bases, with 10 bases sitting between them. Germline V gene sequence: CDR1 MNHNY, CDR2 SVGAGI (reference sequence). CDR3 region: CASMVAHTDTQYF. CDR3 DNA: TGTGCCAGCATGGTTGCCCACACAGATACGCAGTATTTT.

V usage is TRBV11-2 and J usage is TRBJ2-7, with TRBD1 identical over 9 bases. Germline loops: CDR1 SGHAT, CDR2 FQNNGV. The CDR3 totals 15 residues. The J segment lost 2 bases and the V segment lost 5 bases, leaving 7 bases of the junction unmatched. The CDR3 nucleotides read TGTGCCAGCAGCCGTCCGACAGGGGGAGCCTACGAGCAGTACTTC. Translating it yields CASSRPTGGAYEQYF.

This chain links TRBV5-6 with TRBJ2-2; TRBD1 aligns across 12 bases. With V trimmed by 2 bases and J by 6 bases, 5 bases remained unmatched. Germline V gene data show CDR1 as SGHDT and CDR2 as YYEEEE. This CDR3 comprises 16 residues. DNA of the CDR3: TGTGCCAGCAGCTTATGGGGACAGGGGGCGGCCGGGGAGCTGTTTTTT. Translated: CASSLWGQGAAGELFF.

This chain joins TRBV4-3 and TRBJ2-7; D not resolved. Germline-derived CDR1 and CDR2 are LGHNA and YSLEER. Trimming stripped 0 bases from V and 2 bases from J, with 8 bases between. The CDR3 is 14 residues long. CDR3 amino acids: CASSQDKQTYEQYF. CDR3 DNA: TGCGCCAGCAGCCAAGATAAACAGACCTACGAGCAGTACTTC.

The V call is TRBV5-1, the J call TRBJ2-1; possibly TRBD2 for D (5 bases). The germline V gene encodes CDR1 SGHRS and CDR2 YFSETQ. V was pared by 4 bases and J by 6 bases, with 11 bases between. The CDR3 extends over 13 amino acids. CDR3 bases: TGCGCCAGCAGCCGAGCGGTAGGCAATGAGCAGTTCTTC. Amino acids: CASSRAVGNEQFF.

This sequence joins TRBV11-2 and TRBJ2-1, with D maybe TRBD1 (5 bases). Germline V gives CDR1 SGHAT, CDR2 FQNNGV. V lost 1 base and J 7 bases, leaving 14 bases between the germline ends. The CDR3 has 15 residues. CDR3 amino acids: CASSLGGRAANEQFF. DNA of the CDR3: TGTGCCAGCAGCTTAGGTGGCAGGGCGGCGAATGAGCAGTTCTTC.

J is TRBJ2-7 and V is TRBV27, with TRBD2 identical over 11 bases. The V gene's germline CDR1 is MNHEY and CDR2 SMNVEV (reference sequence). The CDR3 consists of 18 residues. With 5 bases clipped from V and 10 bases from J, the junction kept 22 bases outside the gene matches. CDR3 residues: CASSPYPSLAGGPGEQYF. The CDR3 DNA reads TGTGCCAGCAGTCCATACCCTTCGTTAGCGGGGGGGCCTGGGGAACAGTACTTC.

The chain couples TRBV7-2 to TRBJ1-6; no clear D gene. The CDR3 covers 15 residues. Per germline, CDR1 SGHTA and CDR2 FQGNSA. Trimming removed 5 bases at V and 7 bases at J, with 15 bases between. CDR3 loop: CASSISSAVNSPLHF. The CDR3 region has the DNA TGTGCCAGCAGCATTTCCAGCGCCGTGAATTCACCCCTCCACTTT.

DNA of the CDR3: TGTGCCAGCAGCAAGACAGTCCTCCTTACAAATGAGCAGTTCTTC. This encodes CASSKTVLLTNEQFF. The chain joins TRBV7-9 to TRBJ2-1, with a weak D call TRBD1 (5 bases). CDR1 and CDR2 from the germline V gene are SEHNR and FQNEAQ (reference sequence). This CDR3 comprises 15 residues. V shed 5 bases and J shed 7 bases, with 18 bases lying between them.

This rearrangement joins TRBV28 to TRBJ1-5; a possible D gene is TRBD1 (6 bases). V was trimmed by 2 bases and J by 6 bases, leaving 14 bases between them. Germline V gene sequence: CDR1 MDHEN, CDR2 SYDVKM. The length of the CDR3 is 15 residues. The CDR3 spells CASSLASQGVQPQHF. CDR3 DNA sequence: TGTGCCAGCAGTTTAGCATCACAGGGCGTTCAGCCCCAGCATTTT.

The chain couples TRBV9 to TRBJ1-3; no clear D. The CDR3 length is 15 residues. The germline V gene has CDR1 SGDLS and CDR2 YYNGEE. Deletions cut 4 bases from V and 0 bases from J, with 11 bases between. The CDR3: CASSYGVDSGNTIYF. The CDR3 DNA sequence: TGTGCCAGCAGCTACGGCGTGGACTCTGGAAACACCATATATTTT.

This clone showed up just a few times. This rearrangement joins TRBV13 to TRBJ2-7; D unclear. V dropped 0 bases and J dropped 2 bases, with 8 bases sitting between them. Germline V gene sequence: CDR1 PRHDT, CDR2 FYEKMQ (reference sequence). CDR3 length equals 14 residues. The CDR3 loop reads CASSLGTLPYEQYF. The CDR3, as DNA: TGTGCCAGCAGCTTAGGGACACTTCCCTACGAGCAGTACTTC.